One and the same sample provided the 7 T cell receptor beta chains below, sequenced in a study of cytomegalovirus exposure and HLA in healthy donors. Vbeta (60) and Jbeta (13) primers were used in the PCR. Clones were read by immunoSEQ multiplex PCR, and TCRdb kept only the in-frame ones, dropping some. The repertoire has a few hundred thousand clones, approximately 81% of them found once; the top ten carry 2.9%. The sample was PBMCs. These receptors originate from a man under 40 in good health and CMV-seronegative.

V is TRBV5-1 and J is TRBJ1-6, with D hard to call. The V and J ends lost 7 bases and 13 bases respectively, with 18 bases between them. Germline CDR1 reads SGHRS; CDR2 reads YFSETQ. The CDR3 contains 13 residues. The CDR3 here is CASSLSEARPLHF. CDR3 DNA sequence: TGCGCCAGCTCCCTATCTGAGGCTAGGCCCCTCCACTTT.

The gene calls are TRBV10-3 and TRBJ1-6; 10 nucleotides agree with TRBD1. The CDR3 has 15 residues. J was trimmed by 9 bases and V by 6 bases; bases with no gene match: 8. Germline V gene sequence: CDR1 ENHRY, CDR2 SYGVKD. The CDR3 protein is CAIRGDRGQGSPLHF. The CDR3 DNA is TGTGCCATCAGGGGAGACAGGGGGCAGGGTTCACCCCTCCACTTT.

This chain connects TRBV4-2 to TRBJ1-3; D gene unclear. This CDR3 comprises 16 residues. From germline, CDR1 is LGHNA and CDR2 YNFKEQ. The V end lost 0 bases, the J end lost 0 bases, and 9 bases lay between the germline ends. CDR3 coding DNA: TGTGCCAGCAGCCAAGAGGGAGGGCGCTCTGGAAACACCATATATTTT. Its protein is CASSQEGGRSGNTIYF.

V is TRBV7-9 and J is TRBJ2-7; TRBD1 matches at 10 bases. V lost 3 bases to trimming and J lost 3 bases; unmatched junction nucleotides: 8. This CDR3 comprises 16 residues. Germline V CDR1 and CDR2: SEHNR, FQNEAQ (reference sequence). CDR3 loop: CASSFRDRGAVYEQYF. Written as DNA, the CDR3 is TGTGCCAGCAGCTTCCGGGACAGGGGCGCGGTCTACGAGCAGTACTTC.

The chain is built from TRBV28 and TRBJ2-7, with D maybe TRBD2 (5 bases). V was cut by 4 bases and J by 4 bases, with 11 bases left in between. CDR3 length equals 13 residues. In germline, CDR1 is MDHEN, CDR2 SYDVKM. The CDR3 coding sequence is TGTGCCAGCAGTTCCCCGGGGATATACGAGCAGTACTTC. It is translated as CASSSPGIYEQYF.

Concerning this clone itself: The junction does not match germline at one end; this may be a read error. This chain links TRBV29-1 with TRBJ2-4, with 9 bases aligning to TRBD1. The CDR3 extends over 11 amino acids. Germline CDR1 reads SQVTM; CDR2 reads ANQGSEA. CDR3 sequence reads: CSVPVGTGFHF. DNA of the CDR3: TGCAGCGTCCCGGTAGGGACAGGGTTCCACTTC.

V is TRBV7-9 and J is TRBJ2-7, with 12 bases fitting TRBD1. V was clipped by 3 bases and J by 5 bases; unmatched bases: 5. The CDR3 has 15 amino acids. Germline V gene data show CDR1 as SEHNR and CDR2 as FQNEAQ (reference sequence). The CDR3 sequence: CASSLGTGGRNEQYF. The CDR3 nucleotides are TGTGCCAGCAGCTTGGGGACAGGGGGCAGGAACGAGCAGTACTTC.